These T cell receptor beta chains were read from a single sample in a study of control samples from healthy donors and cancer patients. Method: immunoSEQ multiplex PCR; TCRdb's copy keeps in-frame clones and lacks some. The table lists approximately 100,000 clones, 85% to 90% of them singletons, with approximately 7.8% in the top ten. Sequences were obtained from blood. These receptors originate from a man aged 25 to 45 in good health. Both conserved end residues are trimmed from each CDR3. The order of the fields is D gene, V gene, clone size, CDR3 protein. The D gene is left open where the match is weak. Rows may omit the clone size; those that give it use once, few, many or a size class.

>TRBD1|TRBV27|-
ASARDSLYGYT
>-|TRBV6-2/TRBV6-3|-
ASSYSGFLTYEQY
>TRBD2|TRBV7-2|once
ATLVTGGLANEQF
>-|TRBV2|-
ASSERGSLHTEAF
>TRBD2|TRBV7-9|-
ASSAGTSGGNEQF
>-|TRBV5-6|-
ASTLAVDSVYGYT
>-|TRBV30|-
AWSVKATSNYGYT
>-|TRBV27|-
ASSLGGRGTYNEQF
>-|TRBV4-1|-
ASSHPPSGLRNEKLF
>-|TRBV7-2|-
ASSLGLSPAF
>-|TRBV11-1|-
ASSLLGAVEAF
>TRBD1|TRBV5-4|-
ASRPTMTGIYGYT
>TRBD1|TRBV6-5|-
ASRTGQGASVGYT
>TRBD2|TRBV10-3|-
AISGPTGTSGAGGSYNEQF
>TRBD1|TRBV4-2|-
ASSQEGAGTGLNYGYT
>-|TRBV6-5|-
ASRLDLGTEAF
>TRBD1|TRBV2|-
ASSRQGAYEQY
>TRBD1|TRBV5-5|-
ASSYYGQGAEAF
>TRBD2|TRBV4-2|-
ASSQVAGGSKNIQY
>-|TRBV4-3|-
ASSQDSALPNEQF
>TRBD2|TRBV24-1|-
ATSDLQGLAEETQY
>-|TRBV7-2|-
ASSEQGIEAF